Listed here is a single T cell receptor (beta chain). This record comes from a study of PD-L1 blockade in urothelial cancer. The CDR3 is 14 amino acids. With 3 bases clipped from V and 7 bases from J, the junction kept 4 bases outside the gene matches. The germline V gene has CDR1 SGHVS and CDR2 FNYEAQ. TCRdb's copy holds only in-frame clones and misses some; the assay was immunoSEQ multiplex PCR. The sample holds 25,000 to 30,000 clones, around nine tenths seen once. The sequencing here drew on PBMCs, taken around atezolizumab (anti-PD-L1) treatment. The V and J genes are TRBV7-6 and TRBJ2-7; 12 bases are a match to TRBD1. The clonotype originates from a man aged 50-59 years with urothelial cancer. Written as DNA, the CDR3 is TGTGCCAGCAGCTTGGGACAGGGGGCTGGGGAGCAGTACTTC. This sequence encodes CASSLGQGAGEQYF.